This TCR beta chain was profiled in a study of graft-versus-host responses after intestinal transplantation. Study in general: Among the recipients, all got anti-thymocyte globulin induction and then tacrolimus and steroids for about 3 years.

Co-plating was performed using around 200,000 CFSE-labeled responder cells and around 200,000 irradiated, violet-dye-labeled stimulator cells. The table came from immunoSEQ multiplex PCR; TCRdb's copy has only in-frame clones and leaves some out. Of under 15,000 clones in the sample, 35% were seen once. CDR3 length: 17 amino acids. Germline trimming cut 5 bases from V and 2 bases from J; bases unmatched to any gene: 11. Germline CDR1 reads SGHVS; CDR2 reads FNYEAQ. The input for sequencing was alloreactive CD8+ T cells from a mixed lymphocyte reaction culture, taken before intestinal transplant. Described subset: CFSE-low proliferating T cells sorted from approximately six-day pre-transplant mixed lymphocyte reaction (GvH or HvG direction). This clonotype was sampled from a human patient who received an intestinal transplant. The chain employs TRBV7-6 and TRBJ2-7, with TRBD1 matching 11 bases. The CDR3: CASSPSGPGQGAYEQYF. CDR3 nucleotides: TGTGCCAGCAGCCCGAGTGGGCCGGGACAGGGGGCCTACGAGCAGTACTTC.